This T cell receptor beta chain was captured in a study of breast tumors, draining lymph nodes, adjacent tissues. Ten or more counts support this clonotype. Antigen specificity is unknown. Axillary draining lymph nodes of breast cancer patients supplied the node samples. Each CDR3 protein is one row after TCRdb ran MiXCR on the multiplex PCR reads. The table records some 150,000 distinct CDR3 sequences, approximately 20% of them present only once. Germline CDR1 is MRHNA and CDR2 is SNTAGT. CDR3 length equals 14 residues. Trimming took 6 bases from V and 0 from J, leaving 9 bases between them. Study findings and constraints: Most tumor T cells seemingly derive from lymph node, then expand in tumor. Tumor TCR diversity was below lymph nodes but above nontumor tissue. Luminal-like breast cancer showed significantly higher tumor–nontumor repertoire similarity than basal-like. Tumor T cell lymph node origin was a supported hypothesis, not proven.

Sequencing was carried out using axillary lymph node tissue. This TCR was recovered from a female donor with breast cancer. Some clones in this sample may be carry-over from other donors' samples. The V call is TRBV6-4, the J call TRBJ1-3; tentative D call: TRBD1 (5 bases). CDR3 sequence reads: CASRTGASGNTIYF. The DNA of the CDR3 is TGTGCCAGCAGAACAGGAGCCTCTGGAAACACCATATATTTT.